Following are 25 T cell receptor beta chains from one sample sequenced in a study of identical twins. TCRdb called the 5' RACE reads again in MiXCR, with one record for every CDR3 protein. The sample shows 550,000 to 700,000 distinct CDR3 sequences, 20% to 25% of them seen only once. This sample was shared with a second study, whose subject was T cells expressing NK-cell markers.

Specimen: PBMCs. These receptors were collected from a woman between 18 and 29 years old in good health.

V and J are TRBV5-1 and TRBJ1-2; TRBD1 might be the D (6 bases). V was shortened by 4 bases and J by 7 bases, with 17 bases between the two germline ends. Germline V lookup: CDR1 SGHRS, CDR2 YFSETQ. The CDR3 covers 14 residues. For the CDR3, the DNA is TGCGCCAGCAGCACCGGGACAAGTAAGCTTGGCTACACCTTC. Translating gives CASSTGTSKLGYTF.

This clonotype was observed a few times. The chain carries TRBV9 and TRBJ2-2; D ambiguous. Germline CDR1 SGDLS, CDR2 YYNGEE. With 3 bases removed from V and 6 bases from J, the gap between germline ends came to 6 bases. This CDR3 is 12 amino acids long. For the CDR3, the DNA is TGTGCCAGCAGCGATTACGCCGGGGAGCTGTTTTTT. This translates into CASSDYAGELFF.

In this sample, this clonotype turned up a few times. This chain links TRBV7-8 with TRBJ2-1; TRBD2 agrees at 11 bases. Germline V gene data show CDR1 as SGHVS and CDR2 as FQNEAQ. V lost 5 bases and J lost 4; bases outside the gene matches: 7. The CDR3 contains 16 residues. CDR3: CASSKGTSGNYNEQFF. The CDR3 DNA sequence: TGTGCCAGCAGCAAAGGGACTAGCGGAAATTACAATGAGCAGTTCTTC.

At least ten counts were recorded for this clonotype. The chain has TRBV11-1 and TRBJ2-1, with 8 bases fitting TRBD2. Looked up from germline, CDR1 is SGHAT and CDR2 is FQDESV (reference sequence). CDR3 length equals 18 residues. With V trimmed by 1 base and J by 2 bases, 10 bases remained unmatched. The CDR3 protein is CASSLDWNPGGPYNEQFF. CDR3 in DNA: TGTGCCAGCAGCTTAGATTGGAACCCGGGAGGGCCCTACAATGAGCAGTTCTTC. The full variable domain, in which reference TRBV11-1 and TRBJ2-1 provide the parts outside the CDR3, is EAEVAQSPRYKITEKSQAVAFWCDPISGHATLYWYRQILGQGPELLVQFQDESVVDDSQLPKDRFSAERLKGVDSTLKIQPAELGDSAMYLCASSLDWNPGGPYNEQFFGPGTRLTVL.

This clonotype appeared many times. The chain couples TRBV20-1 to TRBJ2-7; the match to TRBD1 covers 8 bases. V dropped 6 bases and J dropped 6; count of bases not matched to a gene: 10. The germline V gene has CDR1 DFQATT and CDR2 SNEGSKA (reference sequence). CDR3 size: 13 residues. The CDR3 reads CSATRPTGVEQYF. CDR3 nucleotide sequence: TGCAGTGCCACCCGGCCGACAGGGGTCGAGCAGTACTTC.

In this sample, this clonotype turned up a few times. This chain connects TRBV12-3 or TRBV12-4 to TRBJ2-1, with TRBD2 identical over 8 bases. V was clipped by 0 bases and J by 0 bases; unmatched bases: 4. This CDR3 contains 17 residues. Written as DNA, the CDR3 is TGTGCCAGCAGTTTAGCTCTAGCGGGCTACTCCTACAATGAGCAGTTCTTC. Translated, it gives CASSLALAGYSYNEQFF.

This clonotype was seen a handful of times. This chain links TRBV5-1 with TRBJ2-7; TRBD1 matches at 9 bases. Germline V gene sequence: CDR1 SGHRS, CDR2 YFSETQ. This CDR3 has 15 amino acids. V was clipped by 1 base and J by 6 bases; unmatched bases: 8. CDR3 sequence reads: CASSLLPGTGFEQYF. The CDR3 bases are TGCGCCAGCAGCTTGCTTCCCGGGACAGGGTTCGAGCAGTACTTC.

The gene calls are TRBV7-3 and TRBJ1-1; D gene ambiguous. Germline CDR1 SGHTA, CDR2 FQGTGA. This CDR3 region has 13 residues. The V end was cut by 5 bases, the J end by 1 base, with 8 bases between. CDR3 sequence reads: CASSPASNTEAFF. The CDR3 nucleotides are TGTGCCAGCAGCCCGGCCTCGAACACTGAAGCTTTCTTT.

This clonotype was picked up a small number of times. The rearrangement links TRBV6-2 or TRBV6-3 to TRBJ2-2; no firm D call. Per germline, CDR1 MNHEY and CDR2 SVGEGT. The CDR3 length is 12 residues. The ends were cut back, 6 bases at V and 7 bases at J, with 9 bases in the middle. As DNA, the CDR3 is TGTGCCAGCAGCATACATGGCGGGGAGCTGTTTTTT. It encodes CASSIHGGELFF.

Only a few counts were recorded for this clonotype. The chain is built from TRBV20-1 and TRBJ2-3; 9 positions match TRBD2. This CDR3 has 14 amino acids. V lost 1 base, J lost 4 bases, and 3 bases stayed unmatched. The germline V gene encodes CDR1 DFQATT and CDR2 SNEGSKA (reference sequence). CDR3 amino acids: CSARGGGAPDTQYF. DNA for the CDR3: TGCAGTGCTAGAGGCGGGGGGGCCCCAGATACGCAGTATTTT.

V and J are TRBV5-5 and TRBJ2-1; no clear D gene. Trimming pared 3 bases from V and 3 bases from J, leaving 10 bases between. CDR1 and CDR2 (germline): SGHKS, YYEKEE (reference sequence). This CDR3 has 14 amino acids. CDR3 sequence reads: CASSSTHGYNEQFF. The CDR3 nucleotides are TGTGCCAGCAGCTCAACTCACGGCTACAATGAGCAGTTCTTC.

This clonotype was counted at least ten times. The DNA of the CDR3 is TGCAGTGCTAGGGGCAGCTATGGCTACACCTTC. Translation gives CSARGSYGYTF. V and J are TRBV20-1 and TRBJ1-2; D is unclear. In germline, CDR1 is DFQATT, CDR2 SNEGSKA (reference sequence). The CDR3 totals 11 residues. The V end lost 3 bases, the J end lost 4 bases, and 6 bases lay between the germline ends.

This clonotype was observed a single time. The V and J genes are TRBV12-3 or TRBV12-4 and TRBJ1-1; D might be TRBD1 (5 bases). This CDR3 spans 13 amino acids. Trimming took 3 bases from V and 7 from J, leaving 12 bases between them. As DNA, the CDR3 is TGTGCCAGCAGTTTTGAAGTGGGGGGTGAAGCTTTCTTT. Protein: CASSFEVGGEAFF.

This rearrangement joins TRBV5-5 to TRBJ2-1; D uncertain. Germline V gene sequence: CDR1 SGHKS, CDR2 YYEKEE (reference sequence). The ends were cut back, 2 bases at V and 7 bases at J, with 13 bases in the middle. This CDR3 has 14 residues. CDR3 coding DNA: TGTGCCAGCAGCTTTTCGAACCCCGAGAATGAGCAGTTCTTC. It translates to CASSFSNPENEQFF.

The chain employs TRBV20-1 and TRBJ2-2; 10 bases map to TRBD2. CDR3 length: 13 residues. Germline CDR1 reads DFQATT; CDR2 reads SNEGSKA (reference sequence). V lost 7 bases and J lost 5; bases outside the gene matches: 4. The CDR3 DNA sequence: TGCAGTGTTCTAGCGGGAGTAACCGGGGAGCTGTTTTTT. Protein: CSVLAGVTGELFF.

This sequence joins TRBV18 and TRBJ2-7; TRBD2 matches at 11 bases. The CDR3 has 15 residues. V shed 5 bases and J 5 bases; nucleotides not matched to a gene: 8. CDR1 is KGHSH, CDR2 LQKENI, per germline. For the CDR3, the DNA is TGTGCCAGCTCAACGACTAGCGGGAATAGTAACGAGCAGTACTTC. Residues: CASSTTSGNSNEQYF.

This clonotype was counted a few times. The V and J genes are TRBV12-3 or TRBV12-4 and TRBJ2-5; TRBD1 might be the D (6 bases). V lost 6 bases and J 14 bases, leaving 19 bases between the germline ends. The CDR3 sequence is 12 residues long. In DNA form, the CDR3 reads TGTGCCAGCAGAATCTCGACAGGTCCTGGATACTTC. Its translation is CASRISTGPGYF.

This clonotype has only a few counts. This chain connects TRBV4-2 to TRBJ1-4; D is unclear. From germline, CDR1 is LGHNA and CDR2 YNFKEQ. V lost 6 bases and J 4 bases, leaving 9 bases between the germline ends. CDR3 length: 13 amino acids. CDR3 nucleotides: TGTGCCAGCAGGATGGCGGTTAATGAAAAACTGTTTTTT. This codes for CASRMAVNEKLFF.

CDR3: CSARDSLSETQYF. The CDR3 DNA reads as TGCAGTGCTAGAGACAGCCTCTCCGAGACCCAGTACTTC. V gene TRBV20-1 combines with J gene TRBJ2-5; D is undetermined. V was shortened by 0 bases and J by 5 bases, with 10 bases between the two germline ends. The CDR3 has 13 residues. CDR1 DFQATT and CDR2 SNEGSKA come from the germline V gene (reference sequence).

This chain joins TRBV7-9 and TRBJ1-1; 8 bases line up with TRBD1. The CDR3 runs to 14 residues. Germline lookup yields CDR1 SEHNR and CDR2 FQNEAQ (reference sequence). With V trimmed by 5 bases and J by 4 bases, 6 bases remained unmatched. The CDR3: CASSPRTGSTEAFF. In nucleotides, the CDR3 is TGTGCCAGCAGCCCCCGGACAGGGAGCACTGAAGCTTTCTTT.

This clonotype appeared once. This CDR3 is CASSPRDRGIGTNEKLFF. CDR3 coding DNA: TGTGCCAGCAGCCCCCGGGACAGGGGGATAGGGACTAATGAAAAACTGTTTTTT. V and J are TRBV9 and TRBJ1-4; the match to TRBD1 covers 11 bases. V gave up 4 bases and J gave up 2 bases; unmatched junction bases: 10. The CDR3 extends over 18 amino acids. Germline V gene data show CDR1 as SGDLS and CDR2 as YYNGEE.

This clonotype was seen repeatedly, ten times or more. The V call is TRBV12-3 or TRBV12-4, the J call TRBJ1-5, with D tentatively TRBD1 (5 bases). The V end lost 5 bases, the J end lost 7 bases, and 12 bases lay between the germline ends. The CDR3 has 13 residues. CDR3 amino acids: CASSVDIRQPQHF. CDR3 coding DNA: TGTGCCAGCAGTGTGGACATAAGGCAGCCCCAGCATTTT.

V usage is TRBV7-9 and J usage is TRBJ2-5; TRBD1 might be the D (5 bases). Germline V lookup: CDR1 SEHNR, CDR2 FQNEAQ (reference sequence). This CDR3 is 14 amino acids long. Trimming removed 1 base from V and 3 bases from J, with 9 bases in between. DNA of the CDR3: TGTGCCAGCAGCTTAGTTTCCAGGGAAGAGACCCAGTACTTC. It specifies CASSLVSREETQYF. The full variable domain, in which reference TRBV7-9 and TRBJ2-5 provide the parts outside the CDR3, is DTGVSQNPRHKITKRGQNVTFRCDPISEHNRLYWYRQTLGQGPEFLTYFQNEAQLEKSRLLSDRFSAERPKGSFSTLEIQRTEQGDSAMYLCASSLVSREETQYFGPGTRLLVL.

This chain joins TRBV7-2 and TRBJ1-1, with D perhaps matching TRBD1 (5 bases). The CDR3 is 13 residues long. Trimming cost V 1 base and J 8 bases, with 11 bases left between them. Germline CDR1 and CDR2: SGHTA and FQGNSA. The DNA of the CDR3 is TGTGCCAGCAGCTTAGTTACTGGGGCCGAAGCTTTCTTT. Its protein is CASSLVTGAEAFF.

This chain's CDR3 is CAISELKIAAYNEQFF. CDR3 nucleotide sequence: TGTGCCATCAGTGAGTTGAAGATAGCGGCCTACAATGAGCAGTTCTTC. The chain recombines TRBV10-3 with TRBJ2-1; D perhaps matches TRBD2 (6 bases). Trimming took off 1 base at V and 2 bases at J, with 12 bases between the two ends. The CDR3 extends over 16 amino acids. CDR1 and CDR2 (germline): ENHRY, SYGVKD.